This T cell receptor (beta chain) was recovered during a study of shared clonotypes between healthy human individuals. Study summary: The plates for each donor numbered three CD4 naive, three CD4 memory, two CD8 naive and one CD8 memory.

Note on this clone: Its specificity is unknown.

V dropped 0 bases and J dropped 10 bases, with 25 bases sitting between them. Germline V gives CDR1 GTSNPN, CDR2 SVGIG (reference sequence). The CDR3 sequence is 17 residues long. CD45RO-negative CD8 cells positively selected for CCR7 made up the naive population, which excluded terminally differentiated effector memory CD45RA+ cells. Study-wide findings and caveats: Larger estimated richness was generally recorded for naive subsets relative to memory subsets. A reduction in generation probabilities was seen for non-shared clonotypes relative to those shared by all four donors. Donor scarcity curtailed the genetic and exposure-history diversity represented herein.

Produced via immunoSEQ multiplex PCR; TCRdb's table is partial and in-frame only. This sample carries around 1,900,000 clones, roughly 93% of them seen once, and the ten largest clones take under 2%. The chain links TRBV30 to TRBJ2-1, with a tentative D call TRBD2 (5 bases). The TCR originated in a man between 18 and 29 years old in good health. Some clones in this sample may be carry-over from other donors' samples. The specimen sequenced was naive CD8+ T cells from PBMCs. The CDR3 sequence: CAWSVLALLGGPEEQFF. The CDR3 nucleotides read TGTGCCTGGAGTGTCCTTGCCTTATTAGGAGGACCTGAGGAGCAGTTCTTC. The whole variable domain, filled in from reference TRBV30 and TRBJ2-1, reads SQTIHQWPATLVQPVGSPLSLECTVEGTSNPNLYWYRQAAGRGLQLLFYSVGIGQISSEVPQNLSASRPQDRQFILSSKKLLLSDSGFYLCAWSVLALLGGPEEQFFGPGTRLTVL.